This paragraph covers one T cell receptor beta chain sequence. Antigen specificity is unknown. Cell sorting via CD45RO/CCR7/CD25/CD127/CD95/CD27 was performed to obtain CD4+ naive, central memory, regulatory and stem cell-like memory cells. CDR1 and CDR2 (germline): SGDLS, YYNGEE. V was trimmed by 0 bases and J by 6 bases, leaving 15 bases between them. The CDR3 length is 15 residues. The sequenced template was cDNA made from the entire isolated RNA. Clones were read by immunoSEQ multiplex PCR, and TCRdb kept only the in-frame ones, dropping some. The sample lists 130,000 or so clones, 15% to 20% occurring once. The sample belongs to a study of beta chain features in type 1 diabetes. Overall study findings and caveats: Because the template was cDNA, high-expressing cells might be over-represented. It was among patients, rather than healthy donors, that naive, central memory and Treg TCRB repertoires appeared more similar. Within each of all four CD4+ subsets, Type 1 diabetes patients had TCRB CDR3s that were moderately but significantly shorter. PCR, the amplification step, might favor shorter templates, equally in patients and controls.

The sequencing input was central memory CD4+ T cells from blood. The chain has TRBV9 and TRBJ1-1; D is possibly TRBD1 (6 bases). This receptor was taken from a man between 18 and 35 years old with type 1 diabetes. CDR3 DNA: TGTGCCAGCAGCGTAGGAGGATCCGGACAGTCTGAAGCTTTCTTT. This translates into CASSVGGSGQSEAFF. The complete variable domain, with remaining parts taken from reference TRBV9 and TRBJ1-1, reads DSGVTQTPKHLITATGQRVTLRCSPRSGDLSVYWYQQSLDQGLQFLIQYYNGEERAKGNILERFSAQQFPDLHSELNLSSLELGDSALYFCASSVGGSGQSEAFFGQGTRLTVV.